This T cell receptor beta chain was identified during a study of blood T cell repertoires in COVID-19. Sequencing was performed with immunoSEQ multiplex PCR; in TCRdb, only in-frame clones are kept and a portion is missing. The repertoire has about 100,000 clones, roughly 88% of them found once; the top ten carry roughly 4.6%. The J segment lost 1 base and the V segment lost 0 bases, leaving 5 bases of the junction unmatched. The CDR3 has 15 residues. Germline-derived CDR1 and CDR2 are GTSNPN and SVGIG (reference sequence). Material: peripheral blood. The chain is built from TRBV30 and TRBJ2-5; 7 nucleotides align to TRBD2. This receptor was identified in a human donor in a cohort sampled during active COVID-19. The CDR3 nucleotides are TGTGCCTGGAGTGTAGGTCTAGCGGTCCAAGAGACCCAGTACTTC. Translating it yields CAWSVGLAVQETQYF.